A selection of T cell receptor beta chains follows, all from one sample in a study of blood T cell repertoires in COVID-19. TCRdb keeps only in-frame clones here, not all; method: immunoSEQ multiplex PCR. The sample has about 140,000 clones, roughly 79% seen once. The sequenced sample consisted of PBMCs or T cells enriched from blood (not recorded which). The receptors here all came from a woman between 50 and 59 years old who had recovered from COVID-19. The CDR3 runs from the conserved cysteine through the conserved F or W. A D gene is named only where the DNA matches it firmly. Clone size is not always given. Where it is, it says once, few, many or a class for expanded clones.

J | length | D | V | size | CDR3 | DNA
TRBJ2-5 | 14 | TRBD1 | TRBV6-5 | once | CASSPGDRSETQYF | TGTGCCAGCAGCCCAGGGGACAGGAGTGAGACCCAGTACTTC
TRBJ1-3 | 14 | - | TRBV5-1 | - | CASRAGTSGNTIYF | TGCGCCAGCAGAGCGGGGACCTCCGGAAACACCATATATTTT
TRBJ2-1 | 15 | - | TRBV27 | - | CASSLFPSSYNEQFF | TGTGCCAGCAGTTTATTCCCCAGCTCCTACAATGAGCAGTTCTTC
TRBJ1-3 | 17 | TRBD1 | TRBV15 | few | CATSRDLDRGSGNTIYF | TGTGCCACCAGCAGAGATCTTGACAGGGGCTCTGGAAACACCATATATTTT
TRBJ1-2 | 14 | - | TRBV5-6 | - | CASSLLRGTYGYTF | TGTGCCAGCAGCTTACTCAGGGGTACCTATGGCTACACCTTC
TRBJ1-5 | 14 | TRBD1 | TRBV6-5 | - | CASSSSDRSRPQHF | TGTGCCAGCAGTTCGTCGGACAGGAGCCGTCCCCAGCATTTT
TRBJ2-3 | 15 | TRBD2 | TRBV7-3 | - | CASSSGGPPADTQYF | TGTGCCAGCAGCTCGGGGGGACCGCCGGCAGATACGCAGTATTTT
TRBJ1-1 | 11 | - | TRBV7-9 | - | CASSLEHEAFF | TGTGCCAGCAGCTTAGAGCATGAAGCTTTCTTT
TRBJ1-4 | 13 | - | TRBV12-3/TRBV12-4 | - | CASSGPGGEKLFF | TGTGCCAGCAGCGGCCCGGGGGGTGAAAAACTGTTTTTT
TRBJ2-2 | 14 | TRBD1 | TRBV6-5 | once | CASKDRGGTGELFF | TGTGCCAGCAAGGACAGGGGAGGGACCGGGGAGCTGTTTTTT
TRBJ1-2 | 12 | - | TRBV27 | - | CASSHPPGGYTF | TGTGCCAGCAGTCACCCCCCGGGAGGCTACACCTTC
TRBJ1-1 | 10 | - | TRBV10-3 | - | CATGNTEAFF | TGTGCCACAGGGAACACTGAAGCTTTCTTT
TRBJ1-5 | 17 | TRBD1 | TRBV12-5 | - | CASGLATGGIGNQPQHF | TGTGCTAGTGGTTTGGCTACAGGGGGCATTGGCAATCAGCCCCAGCATTTT
TRBJ2-7 | 14 | TRBD1 | TRBV6-2/TRBV6-3 | - | CASSALTGWYEQYF | TGTGCCAGCAGTGCCCTGACAGGGTGGTACGAGCAGTACTTC
TRBJ2-5 | 16 | TRBD2 | TRBV18 | - | CASSQGTSGRKETQYF | TGTGCCAGCTCACAAGGGACTAGCGGGAGGAAGGAGACCCAGTACTTC
TRBJ1-6 | 15 | - | TRBV9 | once | CASSVARNPNSPLHF | TGTGCCAGCAGCGTAGCGAGGAACCCCAATTCACCCCTCCACTTT
TRBJ2-7 | 11 | - | TRBV2 | - | CASSPQYEQYF | TGTGCCAGCAGTCCCCAGTACGAGCAGTACTTC
TRBJ2-5 | 16 | TRBD1 | TRBV2 | - | CASSLDRVGGQETQYF | TGTGCCAGCAGCCTGGACAGGGTGGGGGGACAAGAGACCCAGTACTTC